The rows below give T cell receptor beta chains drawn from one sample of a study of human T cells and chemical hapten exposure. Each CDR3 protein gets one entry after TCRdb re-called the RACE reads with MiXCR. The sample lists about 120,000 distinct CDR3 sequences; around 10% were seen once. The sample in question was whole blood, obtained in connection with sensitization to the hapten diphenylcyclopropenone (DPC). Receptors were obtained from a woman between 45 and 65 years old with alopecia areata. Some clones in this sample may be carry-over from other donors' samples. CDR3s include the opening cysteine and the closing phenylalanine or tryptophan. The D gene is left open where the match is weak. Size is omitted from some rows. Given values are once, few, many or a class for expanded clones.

DNA: TGTGCCAGCAGGAGACAGCCCGACTCCTACGAGCAGTACTTC
CDR3: CASRRQPDSYEQYF
size: -
V: TRBV27
D: -
J: TRBJ2-7

DNA: TGTGCCAGCAGATTAGGCGCCCTGGAGTTCTTC
CDR3: CASRLGALEFF
size: -
V: TRBV7-9
D: -
J: TRBJ2-1

DNA: TGTGCCAGCAGCCAAGAGGCTAGAGTCACCTACAATGAGCAGTTCTTC
CDR3: CASSQEARVTYNEQFF
size: -
V: TRBV3-1
D: -
J: TRBJ2-1

DNA: TGCAGCGCTGGACTAGCGGGAGAGGCCACCGGGGAGCTGTTTTTT
CDR3: CSAGLAGEATGELFF
size: many
V: TRBV29-1
D: TRBD2
J: TRBJ2-2

DNA: TGTGCCAGCAGCTTGCAGATAGCGGGGGGGCGGAGTTCCTACGAGCAGTACTTC
CDR3: CASSLQIAGGRSSYEQYF
size: -
V: TRBV5-6
D: TRBD2
J: TRBJ2-7

DNA: TGTGCCAGCAGCTTATCGAACGGACGCACAGATACGCAGTATTTT
CDR3: CASSLSNGRTDTQYF
size: few
V: TRBV7-2
D: -
J: TRBJ2-3

DNA: TGTGCCAGCAGTGAATTTGGAATGCCCGCTAATGAAAAACTGTTTTTT
CDR3: CASSEFGMPANEKLFF
size: many
V: TRBV6-4
D: -
J: TRBJ1-4

DNA: TGTGCCAGCAGCCCTGGGAGAAGGGACACTGAAGCTTTCTTT
CDR3: CASSPGRRDTEAFF
size: few
V: TRBV7-9
D: -
J: TRBJ1-1

DNA: TGTGCAAGCGGGCAGGGCGAGGAGGCTTTCTTT
CDR3: CASGQGEEAFF
size: -
V: TRBV7-6
D: -
J: TRBJ1-1

DNA: TGCGCCAGCAGTGATGGCGGGACAGGGCCCGAGAAACCGACCTACGAGCAGTACTTC
CDR3: CASSDGGTGPEKPTYEQYF
size: -
V: TRBV10-2
D: TRBD1
J: TRBJ2-7